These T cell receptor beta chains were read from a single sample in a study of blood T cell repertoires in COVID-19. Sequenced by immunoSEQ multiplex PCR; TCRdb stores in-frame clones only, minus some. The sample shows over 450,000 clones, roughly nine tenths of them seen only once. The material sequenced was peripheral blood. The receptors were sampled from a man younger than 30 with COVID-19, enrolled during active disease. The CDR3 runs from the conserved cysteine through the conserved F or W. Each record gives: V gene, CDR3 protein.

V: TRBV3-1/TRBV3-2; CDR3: CASSQGIRGTEAFF
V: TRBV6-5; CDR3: CASGTGANYGYTF
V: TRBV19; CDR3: CASSISVASGKETQYF
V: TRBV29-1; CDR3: CSAGTSLGPEGKETQYF
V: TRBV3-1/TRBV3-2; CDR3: CASSHLGLAKNIQYF
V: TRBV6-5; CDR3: CASKQTYNSPLHF
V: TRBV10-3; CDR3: CAISRDTGANVLTF
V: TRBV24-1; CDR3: CATSVQGSEDSYNEQFF
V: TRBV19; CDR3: CASSWTGGNEKLFF
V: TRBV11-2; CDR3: CASSSGLAEETQYF
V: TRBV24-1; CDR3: CATSDPRQGGSNQPQHF
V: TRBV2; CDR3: CASSERGETQYF
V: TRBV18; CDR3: CASSPGTGGEETQYF
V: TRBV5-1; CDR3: CASSLADLSSTEQYF
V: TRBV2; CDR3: CASSEWAGGYQPQHF
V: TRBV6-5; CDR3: CASGWNRGSGYTF
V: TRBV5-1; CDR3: CASSLRGQGAGETQYF
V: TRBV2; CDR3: CASRASATGGKNIQYF
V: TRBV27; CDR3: CASSLSNLAGGPGTDTQYF
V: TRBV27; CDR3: CASSAYTDSGNTIYF
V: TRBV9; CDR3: CASSVGAGSDGYTF
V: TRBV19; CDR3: CASSPLTGATGELFF
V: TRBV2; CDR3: CASGQDRGIGNTGELFF
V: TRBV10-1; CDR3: CASSPLAGDADTQYF
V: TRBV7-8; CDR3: CASSLARDSYEQYF
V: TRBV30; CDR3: CACNPRTYSGNTIYF
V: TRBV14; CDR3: CASSQGTDWIENTEAFF
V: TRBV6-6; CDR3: CASSWTGPTDTQYF
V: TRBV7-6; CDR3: CASSLEAGGRYNEQFF
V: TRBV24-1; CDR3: CATTSGGPTDTQYF
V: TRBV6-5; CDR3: CASSSGLAGAVDTQYF
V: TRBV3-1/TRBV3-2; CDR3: CASSLTSQVTQYF
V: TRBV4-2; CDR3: CASSRDRDREGRAFF
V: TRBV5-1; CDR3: CASSLEAENYGYTF
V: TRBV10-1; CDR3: CASHDRVYNSPLHF
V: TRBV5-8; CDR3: CASSLGASVDNEQFF
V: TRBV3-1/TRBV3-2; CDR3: CASSQVTFSYEQYF
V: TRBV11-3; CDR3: CASSPLTGDGTEAFF
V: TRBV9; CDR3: CASSIQGGEQFF
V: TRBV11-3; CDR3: CASSLDLRGETQYF
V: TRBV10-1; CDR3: CASSGGGPEKLFF
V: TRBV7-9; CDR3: CASSSEREGGQPQHF
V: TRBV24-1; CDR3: CATSDPTWGGTIF
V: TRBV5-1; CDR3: CASSVGGAVYEQYF
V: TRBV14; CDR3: CASSQRGGLREKLFF
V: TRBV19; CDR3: CASSIGRDRGPYEQYF
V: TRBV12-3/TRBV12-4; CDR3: CASSLSGPTEAFF
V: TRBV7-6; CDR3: CASSRPRRETGSYEQYF
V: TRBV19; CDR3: CASSIQLDYGYTF
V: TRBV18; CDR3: CASSPESGRAYEQYF
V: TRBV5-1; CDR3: CASSGGTGAVNEQFF